This entry is about one T cell receptor (beta chain). RNA amounts of about 0.45 to 1 ug underwent reverse transcription with random hexamers. TCRdb called the immunoSEQ multiplex PCR reads again in MiXCR, with one record for every CDR3 protein. Of about 300,000 distinct CDR3 sequences listed, approximately 90% are singletons. This record comes from a study of CD8 T cells in Susac syndrome. This receptor was identified in a human donor with multiple sclerosis. What was sequenced was CD4+ T cells from PBMCs.

DNA for the CDR3: TGCGCCAGCAGCCAGCGACGGGACAGCTACACCGGGGAGCTGTTTTTT. It specifies CASSQRRDSYTGELFF. This chain uses TRBV4-3 with TRBJ2-2; 7 nucleotides match TRBD1. V lost 3 bases and J lost 3; bases outside the gene matches: 7. CDR3 size: 16 residues. CDR1 is LGHNA and CDR2 is YSLEER in the germline V gene.